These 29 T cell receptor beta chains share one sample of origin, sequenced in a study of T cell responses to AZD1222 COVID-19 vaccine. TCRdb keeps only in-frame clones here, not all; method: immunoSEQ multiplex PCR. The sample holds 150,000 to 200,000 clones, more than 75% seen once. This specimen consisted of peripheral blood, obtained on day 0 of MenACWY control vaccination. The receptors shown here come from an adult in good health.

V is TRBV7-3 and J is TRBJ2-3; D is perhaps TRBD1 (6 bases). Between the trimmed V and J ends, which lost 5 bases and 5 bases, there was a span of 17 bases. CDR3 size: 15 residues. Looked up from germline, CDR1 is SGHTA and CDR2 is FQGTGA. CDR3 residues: CASSQTGLLGDTQYF. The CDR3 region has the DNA TGTGCCAGCAGCCAGACAGGCCTCTTGGGAGATACGCAGTATTTT.

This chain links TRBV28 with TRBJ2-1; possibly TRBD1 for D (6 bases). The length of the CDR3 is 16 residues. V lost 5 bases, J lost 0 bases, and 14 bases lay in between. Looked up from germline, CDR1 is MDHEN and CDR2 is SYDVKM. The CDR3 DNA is TGTGCCAGCAGTAGACAGGTGAGGGCCTCCTACAATGAGCAGTTCTTC. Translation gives CASSRQVRASYNEQFF.

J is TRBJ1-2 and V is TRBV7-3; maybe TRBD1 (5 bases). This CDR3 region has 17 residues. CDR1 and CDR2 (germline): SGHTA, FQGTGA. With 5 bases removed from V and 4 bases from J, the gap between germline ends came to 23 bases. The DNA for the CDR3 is TGTGCCAGCAGCCCGCAGGGACCCAAATCGGAAGTCTATGGCTACACCTTC. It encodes CASSPQGPKSEVYGYTF.

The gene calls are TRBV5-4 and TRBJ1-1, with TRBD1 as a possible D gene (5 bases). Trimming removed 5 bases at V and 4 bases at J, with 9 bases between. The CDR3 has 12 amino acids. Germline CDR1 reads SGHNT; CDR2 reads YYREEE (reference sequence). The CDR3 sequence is CASSPRGTEAFF. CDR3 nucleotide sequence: TGTGCCAGCAGTCCGAGGGGCACTGAAGCTTTCTTT.

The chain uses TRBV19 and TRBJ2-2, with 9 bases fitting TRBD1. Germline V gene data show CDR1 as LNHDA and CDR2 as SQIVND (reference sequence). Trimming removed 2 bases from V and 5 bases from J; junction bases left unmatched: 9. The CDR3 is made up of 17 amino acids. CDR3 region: CASSILGPGQGTGELFF. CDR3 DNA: TGTGCCAGTAGTATATTGGGACCGGGACAGGGTACCGGGGAGCTGTTTTTT.

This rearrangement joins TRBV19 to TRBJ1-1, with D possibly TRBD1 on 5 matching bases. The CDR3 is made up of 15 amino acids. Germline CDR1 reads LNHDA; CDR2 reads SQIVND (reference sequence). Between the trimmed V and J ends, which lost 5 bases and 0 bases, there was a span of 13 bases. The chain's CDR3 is CASSPRGSLNTEAFF. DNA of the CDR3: TGTGCCAGTAGTCCGAGGGGCAGTCTGAACACTGAAGCTTTCTTT.

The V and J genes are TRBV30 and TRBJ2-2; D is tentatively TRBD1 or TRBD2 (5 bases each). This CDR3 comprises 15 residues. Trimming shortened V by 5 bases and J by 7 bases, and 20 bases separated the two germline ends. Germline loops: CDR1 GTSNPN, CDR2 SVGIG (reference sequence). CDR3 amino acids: CAWAHLGARNGELFF. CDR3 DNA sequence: TGTGCCTGGGCCCACCTCGGGGCCAGGAACGGGGAGCTGTTTTTT. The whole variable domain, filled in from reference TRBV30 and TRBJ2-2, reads SQTIHQWPATLVQPVGSPLSLECTVEGTSNPNLYWYRQAAGRGLQLLFYSVGIGQISSEVPQNLSASRPQDRQFILSSKKLLLSDSGFYLCAWAHLGARNGELFFGEGSRLTVL.

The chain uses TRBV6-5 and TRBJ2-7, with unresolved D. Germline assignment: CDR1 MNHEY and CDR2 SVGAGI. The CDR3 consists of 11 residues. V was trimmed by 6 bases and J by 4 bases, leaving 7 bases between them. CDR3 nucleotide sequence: TGTGCCAGCAGCCGCTCTTACGAGCAGTACTTC. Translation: CASSRSYEQYF.

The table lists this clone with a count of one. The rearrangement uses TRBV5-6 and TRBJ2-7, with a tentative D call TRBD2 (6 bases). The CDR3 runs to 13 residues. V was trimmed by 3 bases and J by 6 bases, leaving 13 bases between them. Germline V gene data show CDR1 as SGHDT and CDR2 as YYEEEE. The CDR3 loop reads CASSSGSSVEQYF. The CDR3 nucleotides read TGTGCCAGCAGCTCCGGGAGTTCAGTCGAGCAGTACTTC.

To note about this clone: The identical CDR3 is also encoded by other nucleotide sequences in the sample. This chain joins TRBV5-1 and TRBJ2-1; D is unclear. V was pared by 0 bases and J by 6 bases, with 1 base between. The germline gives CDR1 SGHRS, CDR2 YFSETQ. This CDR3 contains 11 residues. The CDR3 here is CASSLGNEQFF. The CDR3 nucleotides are TGCGCCAGCAGCTTGGGCAATGAGCAGTTCTTC.

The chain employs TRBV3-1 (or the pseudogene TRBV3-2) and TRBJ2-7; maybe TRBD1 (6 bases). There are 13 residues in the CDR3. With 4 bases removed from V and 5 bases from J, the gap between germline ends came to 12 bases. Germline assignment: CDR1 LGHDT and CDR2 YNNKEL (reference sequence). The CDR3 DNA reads TGTGCCAGCAGCCTGACAGGCCAGGACGAGCAGTACTTC. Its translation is CASSLTGQDEQYF.

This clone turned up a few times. This CDR3 reads CASSRGIVHTGELFF. CDR3 nucleotide sequence: TGTGCCAGCAGTCGCGGGATAGTCCATACCGGGGAGCTGTTTTTT. The chain combines TRBV27 with TRBJ2-2; maybe TRBD2 (6 bases). The V end was cut by 5 bases, the J end by 5 bases, with 15 bases between. This CDR3 is 15 amino acids long. In germline, CDR1 is MNHEY, CDR2 SMNVEV (reference sequence).

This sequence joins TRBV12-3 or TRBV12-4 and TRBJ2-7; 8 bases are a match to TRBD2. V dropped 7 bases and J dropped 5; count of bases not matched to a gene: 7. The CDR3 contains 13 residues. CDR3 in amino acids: CASTPGLGDEQYF. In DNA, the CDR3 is TGTGCCAGCACCCCGGGACTAGGGGACGAGCAGTACTTC.

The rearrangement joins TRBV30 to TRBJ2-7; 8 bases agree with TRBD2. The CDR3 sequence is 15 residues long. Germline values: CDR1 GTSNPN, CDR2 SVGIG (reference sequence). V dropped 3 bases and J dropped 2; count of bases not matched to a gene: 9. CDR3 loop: CAWRNRLAPTYEQYF. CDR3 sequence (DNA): TGTGCCTGGAGGAACCGACTAGCGCCGACCTACGAGCAGTACTTC.

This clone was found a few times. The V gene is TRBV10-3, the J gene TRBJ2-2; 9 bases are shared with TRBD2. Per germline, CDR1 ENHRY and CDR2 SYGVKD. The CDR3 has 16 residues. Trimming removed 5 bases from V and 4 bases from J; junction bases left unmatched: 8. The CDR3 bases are TGTGCCATCAGTAGTGGACTAGCGAGTCTCACCGGGGAGCTGTTTTTT. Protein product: CAISSGLASLTGELFF.

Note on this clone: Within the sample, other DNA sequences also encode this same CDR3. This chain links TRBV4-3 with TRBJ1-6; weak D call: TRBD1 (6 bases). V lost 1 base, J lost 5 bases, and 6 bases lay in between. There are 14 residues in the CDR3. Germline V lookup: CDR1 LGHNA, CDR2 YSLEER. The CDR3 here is CASSQGTDNSPLHF. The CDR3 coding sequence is TGCGCCAGCAGCCAAGGGACAGATAATTCACCCCTCCACTTT.

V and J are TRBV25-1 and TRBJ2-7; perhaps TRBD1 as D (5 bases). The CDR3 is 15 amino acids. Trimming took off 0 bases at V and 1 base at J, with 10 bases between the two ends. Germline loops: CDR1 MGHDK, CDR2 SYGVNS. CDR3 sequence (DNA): TGTGCCAGCAGTGAATATACCCAGGGATCCTACGAGCAGTACTTC. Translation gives CASSEYTQGSYEQYF.

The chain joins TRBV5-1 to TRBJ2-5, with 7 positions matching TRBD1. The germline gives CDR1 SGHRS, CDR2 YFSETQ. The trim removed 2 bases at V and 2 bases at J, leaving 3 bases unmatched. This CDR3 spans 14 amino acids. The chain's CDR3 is CASSFRTGQETQYF. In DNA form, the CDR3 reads TGCGCCAGCAGCTTTCGGACAGGACAAGAGACCCAGTACTTC.

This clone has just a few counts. CDR3 DNA: TGCGCCAGCAGCCAAGGTACAGCTCGGGGGGGCCCCACAGATACGCAGTATTTT. Translation gives CASSQGTARGGPTDTQYF. The chain couples TRBV4-3 to TRBJ2-3, with 8 bases lining up with TRBD2. The junction had 11 bases not matched to a gene; V was cut back by 1 base and J by 2 bases. Germline V gene lookup returns CDR1 LGHNA and CDR2 YSLEER. This CDR3 contains 18 residues.

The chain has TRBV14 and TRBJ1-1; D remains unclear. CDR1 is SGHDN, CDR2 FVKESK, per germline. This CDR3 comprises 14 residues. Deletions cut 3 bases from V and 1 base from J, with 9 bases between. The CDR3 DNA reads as TGTGCCAGCAGCCACTGGACCACGAACACTGAAGCTTTCTTT. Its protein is CASSHWTTNTEAFF.

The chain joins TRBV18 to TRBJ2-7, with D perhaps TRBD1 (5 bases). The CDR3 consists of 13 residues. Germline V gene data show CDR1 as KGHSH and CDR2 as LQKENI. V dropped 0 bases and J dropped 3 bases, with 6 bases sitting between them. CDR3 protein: CASSPPGLYEQYF. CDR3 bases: TGTGCCAGCTCACCACCGGGGCTCTACGAGCAGTACTTC.

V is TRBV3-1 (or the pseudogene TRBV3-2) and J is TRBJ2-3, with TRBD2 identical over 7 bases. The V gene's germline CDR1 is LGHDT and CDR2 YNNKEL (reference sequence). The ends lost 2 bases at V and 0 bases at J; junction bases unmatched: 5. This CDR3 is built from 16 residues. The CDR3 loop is CASSQNRLASTDTQYF. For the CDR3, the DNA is TGTGCCAGCAGCCAAAATAGACTAGCCAGCACAGATACGCAGTATTTT.

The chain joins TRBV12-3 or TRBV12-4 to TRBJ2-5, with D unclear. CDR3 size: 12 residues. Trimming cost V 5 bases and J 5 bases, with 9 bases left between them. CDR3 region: CASSRSRETQYF. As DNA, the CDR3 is TGTGCCAGCAGTAGGAGTAGGGAGACCCAGTACTTC.

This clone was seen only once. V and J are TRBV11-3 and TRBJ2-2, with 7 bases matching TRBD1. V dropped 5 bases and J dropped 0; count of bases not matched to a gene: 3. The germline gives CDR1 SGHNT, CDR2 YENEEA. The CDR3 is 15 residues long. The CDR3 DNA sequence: TGTGCCAGCAGCCCCGGGACAGCGAACACCGGGGAGCTGTTTTTT. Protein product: CASSPGTANTGELFF.

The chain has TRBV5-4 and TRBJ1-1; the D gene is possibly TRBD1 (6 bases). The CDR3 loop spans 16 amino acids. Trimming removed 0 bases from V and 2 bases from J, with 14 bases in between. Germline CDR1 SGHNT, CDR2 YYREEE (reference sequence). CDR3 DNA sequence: TGTGCCAGCAGCTTGGACAGGGCGGAGATTAACACTGAAGCTTTCTTT. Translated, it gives CASSLDRAEINTEAFF.

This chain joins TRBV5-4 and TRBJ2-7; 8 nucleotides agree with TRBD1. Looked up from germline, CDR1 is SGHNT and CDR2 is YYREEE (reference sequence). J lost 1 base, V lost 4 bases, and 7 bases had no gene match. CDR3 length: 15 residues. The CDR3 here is CASSPPGQESYEQYF. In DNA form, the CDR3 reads TGTGCCAGCAGCCCACCGGGACAGGAATCCTACGAGCAGTACTTC.

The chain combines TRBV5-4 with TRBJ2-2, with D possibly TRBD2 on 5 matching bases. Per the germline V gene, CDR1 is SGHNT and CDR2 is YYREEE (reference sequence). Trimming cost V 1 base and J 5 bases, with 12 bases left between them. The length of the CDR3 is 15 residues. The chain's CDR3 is CASSLSGVGTGELFF. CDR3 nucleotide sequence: TGTGCCAGCAGCTTGTCCGGGGTAGGGACCGGGGAGCTGTTTTTT. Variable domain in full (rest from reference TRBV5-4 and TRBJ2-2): ETGVTQSPTHLIKTRGQQVTLRCSSQSGHNTVSWYQQALGQGPQFIFQYYREEENGRGNFPPRFSGLQFPNYSSELNVNALELDDSALYLCASSLSGVGTGELFFGEGSRLTVL.

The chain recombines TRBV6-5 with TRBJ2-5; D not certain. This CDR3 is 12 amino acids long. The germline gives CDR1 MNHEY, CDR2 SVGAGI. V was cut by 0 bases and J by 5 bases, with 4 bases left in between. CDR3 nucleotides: TGTGCCAGCAGTTACTCAATGGAGACCCAGTACTTC. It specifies CASSYSMETQYF.

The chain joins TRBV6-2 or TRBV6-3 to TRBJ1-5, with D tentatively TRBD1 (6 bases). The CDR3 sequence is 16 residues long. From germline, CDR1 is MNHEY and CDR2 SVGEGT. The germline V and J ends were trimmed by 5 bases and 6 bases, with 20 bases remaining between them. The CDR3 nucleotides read TGTGCCAGCAGTCCCGACAGGCCCACCTTGGTTCAGCCCCAGCATTTT. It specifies CASSPDRPTLVQPQHF.